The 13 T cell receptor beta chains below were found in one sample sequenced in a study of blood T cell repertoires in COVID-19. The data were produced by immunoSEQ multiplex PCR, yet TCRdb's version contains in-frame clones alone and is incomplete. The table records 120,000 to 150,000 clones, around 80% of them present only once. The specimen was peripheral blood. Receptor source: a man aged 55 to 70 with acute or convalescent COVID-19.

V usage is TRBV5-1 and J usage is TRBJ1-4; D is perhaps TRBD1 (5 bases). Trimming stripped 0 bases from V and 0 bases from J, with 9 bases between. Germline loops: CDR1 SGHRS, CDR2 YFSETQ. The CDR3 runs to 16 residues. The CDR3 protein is CASSLGWGATNEKLFF. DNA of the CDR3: TGCGCCAGCAGCTTGGGATGGGGGGCAACTAATGAAAAACTGTTTTTT. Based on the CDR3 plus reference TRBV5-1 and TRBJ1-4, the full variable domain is KAGVTQTPRYLIKTRGQQVTLSCSPISGHRSVSWYQQTPGQGLQFLFEYFSETQRNKGNFPGRFSGRQFSNSRSEMNVSTLELGDSALYLCASSLGWGATNEKLFFGSGTQLSVL.

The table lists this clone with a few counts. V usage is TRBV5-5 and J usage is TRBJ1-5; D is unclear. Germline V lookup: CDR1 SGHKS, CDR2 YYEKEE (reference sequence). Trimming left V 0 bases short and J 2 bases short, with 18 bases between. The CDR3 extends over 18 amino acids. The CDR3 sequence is CASSLDPWGGSGNQPQHF. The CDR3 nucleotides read TGTGCCAGCAGCTTGGACCCGTGGGGAGGATCCGGCAATCAGCCCCAGCATTTT.

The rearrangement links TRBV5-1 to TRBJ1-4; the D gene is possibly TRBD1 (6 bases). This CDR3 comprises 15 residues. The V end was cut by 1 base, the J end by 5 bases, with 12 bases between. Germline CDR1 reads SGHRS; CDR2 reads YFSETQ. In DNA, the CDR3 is TGCGCCAGCAGCTTGCAAGGACAGCTGAATGAAAAACTGTTTTTT. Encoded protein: CASSLQGQLNEKLFF.

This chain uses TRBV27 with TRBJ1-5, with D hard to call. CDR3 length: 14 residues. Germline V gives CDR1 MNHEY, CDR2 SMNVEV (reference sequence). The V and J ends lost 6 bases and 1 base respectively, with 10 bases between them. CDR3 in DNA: TGTGCCAGCAGACGAGGACTGAGCAATCAGCCCCAGCATTTT. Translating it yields CASRRGLSNQPQHF.

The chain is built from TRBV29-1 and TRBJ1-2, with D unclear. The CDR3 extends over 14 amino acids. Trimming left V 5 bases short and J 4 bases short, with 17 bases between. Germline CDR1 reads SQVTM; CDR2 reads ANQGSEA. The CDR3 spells CSVTGSTSLYGYTF. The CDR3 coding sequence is TGCAGCGTTACGGGTAGCACCAGTCTCTATGGCTACACCTTC.

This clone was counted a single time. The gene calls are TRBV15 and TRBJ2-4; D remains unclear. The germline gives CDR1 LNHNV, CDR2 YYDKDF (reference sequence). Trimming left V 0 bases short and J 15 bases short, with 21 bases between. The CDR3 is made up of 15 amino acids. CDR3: CATSRDQNPWQERYF. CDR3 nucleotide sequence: TGTGCCACCAGCAGAGATCAGAATCCCTGGCAGGAACGGTACTTC.

The CDR3 loop is CASSHAVETQYF. The CDR3, as DNA: TGTGCCAGCAGCCACGCGGTAGAGACCCAGTACTTC. This chain joins TRBV3-1 (or the pseudogene TRBV3-2) and TRBJ2-5; the D is unclear. Trimming shortened V by 3 bases and J by 4 bases, and 6 bases separated the two germline ends. The CDR3 is 12 residues long. The V gene's germline CDR1 is LGHDT and CDR2 YNNKEL (reference sequence).

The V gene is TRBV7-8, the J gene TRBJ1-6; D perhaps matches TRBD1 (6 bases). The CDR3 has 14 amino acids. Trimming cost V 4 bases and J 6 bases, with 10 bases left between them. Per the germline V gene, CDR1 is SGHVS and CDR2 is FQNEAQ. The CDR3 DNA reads TGTGCCAGCAGCTCCAGGGGTTCTAATTCACCCCTCCACTTT. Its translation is CASSSRGSNSPLHF.

CDR3 residues: CASSPGMTNEKLFF. The CDR3 DNA reads TGTGCCAGCTCACCGGGCATGACTAATGAAAAACTGTTTTTT. The chain employs TRBV18 and TRBJ1-4, with D hard to call. Germline CDR1 is KGHSH and CDR2 is LQKENI. The CDR3 sequence is 14 residues long. V was clipped by 3 bases and J by 2 bases, with 7 bases between them.

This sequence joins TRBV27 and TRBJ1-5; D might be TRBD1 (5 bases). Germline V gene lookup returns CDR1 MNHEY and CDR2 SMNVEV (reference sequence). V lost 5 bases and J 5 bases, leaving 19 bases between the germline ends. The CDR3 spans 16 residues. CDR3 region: CASSRIMGRGDQPQHF. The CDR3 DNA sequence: TGTGCCAGCAGTCGCATCATGGGGCGGGGGGATCAGCCCCAGCATTTT.

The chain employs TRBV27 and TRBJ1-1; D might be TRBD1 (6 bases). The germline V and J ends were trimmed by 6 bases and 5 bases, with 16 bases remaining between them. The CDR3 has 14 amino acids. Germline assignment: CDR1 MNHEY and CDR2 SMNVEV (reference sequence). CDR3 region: CASSHGQRGTEAFF. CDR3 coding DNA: TGTGCCAGCAGCCACGGACAGCGAGGGACTGAAGCTTTCTTT.

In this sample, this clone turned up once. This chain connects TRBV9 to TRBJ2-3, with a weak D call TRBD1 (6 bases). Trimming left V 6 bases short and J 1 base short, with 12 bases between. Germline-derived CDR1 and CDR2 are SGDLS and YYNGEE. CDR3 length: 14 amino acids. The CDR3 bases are TGTGCCAGCACCCTAGGGGGAGGCACAGATACGCAGTATTTT. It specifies CASTLGGGTDTQYF.

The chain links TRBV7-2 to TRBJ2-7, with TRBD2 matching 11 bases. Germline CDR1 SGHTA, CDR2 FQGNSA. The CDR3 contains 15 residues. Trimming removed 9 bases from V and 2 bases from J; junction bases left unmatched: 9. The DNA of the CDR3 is TGTGCCAGTACCCGACCGGGACTAGCGGCCTACGAGCAGTACTTC. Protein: CASTRPGLAAYEQYF.